This T cell receptor (beta chain) was sequenced for a study of spatial heterogeneity in lung cancer. Study in general: Consistent detection of more beta-chain than alpha-chain sequences was observed. Strong correlation was found between tumor-region TCR transcript counts and a T cell module score from matched bulk RNA-seq.

At least ten counts were recorded for this clonotype. What it binds is not known. Notes on the study in general: Intratumoral expanded alpha and beta TCR counts were found to track tumor mutation counts. Tumor T-cell coverage was an estimated 7% or so for alpha and roughly 13% for beta chains.

TCRdb reanalysed the 5' RACE reads using MiXCR and keeps one entry per CDR3 protein. The sample records about 22,000 distinct CDR3 sequences, approximately 9% being singletons. Time point specified: sample taken at primary tumor resection. Specimen: lung tumor tissue, collected at surgery. This sequence was found in a male donor with early-stage non-small cell lung cancer.

In nucleotides, the CDR3 is TGCGCCAGCAGCTTACAGGGGGCGGAATACAATGAGCAGTTCTTC. This translates into CASSLQGAEYNEQFF. This chain joins TRBV5-1 and TRBJ2-1; 9 bases line up with TRBD1. This CDR3 spans 15 amino acids. Germline values: CDR1 SGHRS, CDR2 YFSETQ. With 2 bases clipped from V and 4 bases from J, the junction kept 4 bases outside the gene matches.